This TCR beta chain derives from a study of blood T cell repertoires in COVID-19. About the research overall: From T cells, B-cell-depleted T cells, or PBMCs came the material, which was cDNA or gDNA.

In the original workflow: Reference gene primer amplification gave nucleated cell count estimates. The method was immunoSEQ multiplex PCR; TCRdb's version includes in-frame clones alone and lacks a portion of them. That table supplies the V and J calls and clone size; D and trimming were determined from the DNA. The sample consists of approximately 360,000 clones, 90% of them appearing once. The TCR sequence derives from a man aged 18 to 29 with active or convalescent COVID-19. The source material was peripheral blood.

The CDR3 DNA is TGTGCCAGCAGCCCCGACAGGTTGTACACTGAAGCTTTCTTT. It is translated as CASSPDRLYTEAFF. J is TRBJ1-1 and V is TRBV6-5; TRBD1 might be the D (6 bases). Trimming took off 6 bases at V and 3 bases at J, with 14 bases between the two ends. This CDR3 has 14 amino acids. Per the germline V gene, CDR1 is MNHEY and CDR2 is SVGAGI.